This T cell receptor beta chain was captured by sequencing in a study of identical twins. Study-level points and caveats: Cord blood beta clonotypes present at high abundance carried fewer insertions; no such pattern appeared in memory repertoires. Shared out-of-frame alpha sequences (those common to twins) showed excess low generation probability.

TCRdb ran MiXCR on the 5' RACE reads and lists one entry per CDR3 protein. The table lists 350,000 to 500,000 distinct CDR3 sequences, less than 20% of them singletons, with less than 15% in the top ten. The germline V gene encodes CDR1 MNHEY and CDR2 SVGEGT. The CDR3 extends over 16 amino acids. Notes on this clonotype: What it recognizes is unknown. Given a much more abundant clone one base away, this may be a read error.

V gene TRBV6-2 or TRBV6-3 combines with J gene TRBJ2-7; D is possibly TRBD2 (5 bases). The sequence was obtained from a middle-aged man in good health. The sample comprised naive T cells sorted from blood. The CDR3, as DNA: TGTGCCAGCAGTTACGGTCGGCGGGCCCGAGGAGGCGAGGAGTACTTC. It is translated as CASSYGRRARGGEEYF.